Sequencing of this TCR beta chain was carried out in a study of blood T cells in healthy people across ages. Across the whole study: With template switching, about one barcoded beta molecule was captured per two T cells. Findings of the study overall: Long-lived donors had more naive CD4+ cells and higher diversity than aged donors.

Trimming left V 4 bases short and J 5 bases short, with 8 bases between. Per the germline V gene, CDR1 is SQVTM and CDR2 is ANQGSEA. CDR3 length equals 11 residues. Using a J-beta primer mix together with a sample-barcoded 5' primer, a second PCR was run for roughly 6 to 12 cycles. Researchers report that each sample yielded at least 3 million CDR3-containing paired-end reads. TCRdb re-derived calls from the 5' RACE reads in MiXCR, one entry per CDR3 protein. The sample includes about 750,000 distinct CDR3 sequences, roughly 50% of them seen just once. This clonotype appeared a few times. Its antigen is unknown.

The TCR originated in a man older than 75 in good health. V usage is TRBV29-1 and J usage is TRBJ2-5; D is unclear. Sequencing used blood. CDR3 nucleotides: TGCAGCGTTGGACCGGCCGAGACCCAGTACTTC. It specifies CSVGPAETQYF.